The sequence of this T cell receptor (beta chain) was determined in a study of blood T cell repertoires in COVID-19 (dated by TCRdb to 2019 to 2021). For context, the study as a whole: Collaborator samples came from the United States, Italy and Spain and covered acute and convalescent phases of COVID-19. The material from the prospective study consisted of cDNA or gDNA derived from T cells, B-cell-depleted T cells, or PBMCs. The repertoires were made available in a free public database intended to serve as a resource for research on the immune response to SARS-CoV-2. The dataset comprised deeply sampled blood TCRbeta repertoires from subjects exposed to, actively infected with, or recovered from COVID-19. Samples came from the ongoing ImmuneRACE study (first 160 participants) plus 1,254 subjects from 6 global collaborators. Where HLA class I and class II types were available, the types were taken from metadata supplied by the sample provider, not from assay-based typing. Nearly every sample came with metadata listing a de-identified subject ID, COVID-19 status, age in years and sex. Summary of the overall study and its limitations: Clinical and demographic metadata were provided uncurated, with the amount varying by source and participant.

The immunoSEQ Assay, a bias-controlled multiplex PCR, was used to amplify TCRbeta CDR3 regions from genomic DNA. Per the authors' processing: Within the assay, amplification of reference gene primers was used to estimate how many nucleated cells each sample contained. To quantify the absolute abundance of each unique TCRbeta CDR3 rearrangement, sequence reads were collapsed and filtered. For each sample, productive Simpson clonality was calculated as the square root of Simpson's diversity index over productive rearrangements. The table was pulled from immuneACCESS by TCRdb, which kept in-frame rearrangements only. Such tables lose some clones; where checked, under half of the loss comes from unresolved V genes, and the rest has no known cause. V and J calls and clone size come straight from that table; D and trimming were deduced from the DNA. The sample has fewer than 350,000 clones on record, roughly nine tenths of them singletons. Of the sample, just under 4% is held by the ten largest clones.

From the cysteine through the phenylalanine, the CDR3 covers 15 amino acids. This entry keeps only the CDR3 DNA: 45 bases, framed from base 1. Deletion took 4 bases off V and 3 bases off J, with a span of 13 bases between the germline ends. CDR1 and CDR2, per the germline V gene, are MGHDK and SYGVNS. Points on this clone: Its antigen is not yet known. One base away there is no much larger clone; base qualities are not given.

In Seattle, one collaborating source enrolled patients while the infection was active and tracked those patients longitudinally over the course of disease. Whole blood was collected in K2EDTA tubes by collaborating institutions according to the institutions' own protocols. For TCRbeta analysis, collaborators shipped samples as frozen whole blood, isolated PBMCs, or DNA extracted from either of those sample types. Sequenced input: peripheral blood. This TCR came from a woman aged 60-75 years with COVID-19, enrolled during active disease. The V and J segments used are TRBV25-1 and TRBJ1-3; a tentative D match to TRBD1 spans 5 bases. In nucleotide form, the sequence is TGTGCCAGCAGTGCGGGGGAGGGTTATGGAAACACCATATATTTT. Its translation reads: CASSAGEGYGNTIYF.